The entry below gives a single T cell receptor beta chain sequence along with its context. The source of the sample is a study of blood T cell repertoires in COVID-19. Turning to the study itself: Samples came from the United States, Italy and Spain, spanning acute and convalescent COVID-19.

Deletions cut 5 bases from V and 1 base from J, with 12 bases between. The V gene's germline CDR1 is SGHVS and CDR2 FQNEAQ. The CDR3 runs to 15 residues. Assay: immunoSEQ multiplex PCR; the TCRdb copy retains only in-frame clones and omits some. The repertoire holds about 180,000 clones, with 87% as singletons. This clonotype originated in a middle-aged man with active or convalescent COVID-19. V gene TRBV7-8 combines with J gene TRBJ1-5; no definite D call. Sequencing used peripheral blood. The CDR3 loop is CASSRLGGSNQPQHF. CDR3 DNA: TGTGCCAGCAGCCGCCTTGGAGGGAGCAATCAGCCCCAGCATTTT.